The clone carrying this TCR beta chain appeared a few times. Original processing notes: Estimates of nucleated cell counts were drawn from the amplification of reference gene primers. The table came from immunoSEQ multiplex PCR; TCRdb's copy has only in-frame clones and leaves some out. That table is the source of V, J and clone size, and D and trimming were worked out from the DNA. The sample lists 280,000 or so clones, roughly 87% occurring once. The CDR3 loop spans 15 amino acids. Trimming removed 3 bases at V and 7 bases at J, with 19 bases between. Germline loops: CDR1 LNHDA, CDR2 SQIVND (reference sequence). The source of the sample is a study of blood T cell repertoires in COVID-19. Study background: Material from acute and convalescent COVID-19 was sourced from the United States, Italy and Spain. PBMCs, B-cell-depleted T cells, or T cells were the source of the cDNA or gDNA that made up the material.

The J gene is TRBJ2-7, the V gene TRBV19; D might be TRBD1 (7 bases). The TCR sequence derives from a human donor in a cohort sampled during active COVID-19. Material: peripheral blood. CDR3 sequence: CASSIHPGTAGEQYF. CDR3 DNA: TGTGCCAGTAGTATCCACCCCGGGACAGCGGGTGAGCAGTACTTC.